A selection of T cell receptor beta chains follows, all from one sample in a study of cytomegalovirus exposure and HLA in healthy donors. The table came from immunoSEQ multiplex PCR; TCRdb's copy has only in-frame clones and leaves some out. The sample shows 90,000 to 140,000 clones, roughly 80% of them seen only once. Sequencing input: PBMCs. Source of these receptors: a middle-aged woman in good health and CMV-seropositive. The CDR3 runs from the conserved cysteine through the conserved F or W. A D gene is named only where the DNA matches it firmly. Clone sizes are given selectively: once, few, many, or a class where the clone is expanded.

v_call	clone_size	j_call	d_call	cdr3_aa	cdr3_nt
TRBV27	-	TRBJ2-5	TRBD2	CASKALAGKVYQETQYF	TGTGCCAGCAAAGCGCTAGCGGGGAAAGTGTACCAAGAGACCCAGTACTTC
TRBV9	-	TRBJ2-1	TRBD2	CASSVSGGYNEQFF	TGTGCCAGCAGCGTTAGCGGGGGATACAATGAGCAGTTCTTC
TRBV7-2	-	TRBJ1-2	-	CASSAPTTGHYGYTF	TGTGCCAGCAGCGCGCCTACTACAGGGCACTATGGCTACACCTTC
TRBV4-1	-	TRBJ2-7	TRBD2	CASSQTSGAYEQYF	TGCGCCAGCAGCCAAACTAGCGGAGCCTACGAGCAGTACTTC
TRBV27	once	TRBJ2-2	-	CATRLGTGELFF	TGTGCCACACGACTGGGCACCGGGGAGCTGTTTTTT
TRBV5-4	-	TRBJ1-3	-	CASSFDSLSGNTIYF	TGTGCCAGCAGCTTTGACAGCCTCTCTGGAAACACCATATATTTT
TRBV7-3	-	TRBJ2-1	TRBD2	CASSSPPGGEYNEQFF	TGTGCCAGCAGCTCCCCCCCGGGGGGGGAATACAATGAGCAGTTCTTC
TRBV5-4	-	TRBJ2-7	-	CASSLDVTYEQYF	TGTGCCAGCAGCTTGGATGTTACCTACGAGCAGTACTTC
TRBV13	-	TRBJ2-7	-	CASSLLREQYF	TGTGCCAGCAGCTTACTCAGGGAGCAGTACTTC
TRBV11-2	-	TRBJ2-7	TRBD2	CASSHRGRARW	TGTGCCAGCAGTCATCGGGGGAGGGCTCGATGG
TRBV2	-	TRBJ1-5	-	CASSDRILSNQPQHF	TGTGCCAGCAGTGACAGGATTCTCAGCAATCAGCCCCAGCATTTT
TRBV28	-	TRBJ2-3	TRBD2	CATTSGVRDTQYF	TGTGCAACAACTAGCGGGGTCAGGGATACGCAGTATTTT
TRBV28	-	TRBJ2-3	TRBD2	CASSSQSRGGEAGVDTQYF	TGTGCCAGCAGTTCCCAGTCGCGGGGGGGCGAGGCAGGGGTGGATACGCAGTATTTT
TRBV28	-	TRBJ1-5	-	CASSSLVGGRLYQPQHF	TGTGCCAGCAGTTCACTAGTCGGGGGGCGGTTGTATCAGCCCCAGCATTTT
TRBV7-3	-	TRBJ1-6	-	CASSASTVTDSPLHF	TGTGCCAGCAGCGCCTCGACTGTCACCGATTCACCCCTCCACTTT
TRBV7-2	-	TRBJ2-2	-	CASSLGQGRNTGELFF	TGTGCCAGCAGCTTGGGGCAGGGGCGCAACACCGGGGAGCTGTTTTTT
TRBV6-5	few	TRBJ2-2	TRBD1	CASSYPDRGEVGELFF	TGTGCCAGCAGTTACCCGGACAGGGGGGAAGTCGGGGAGCTGTTTTTT
TRBV19	-	TRBJ1-1	-	CASSGGTPYEAFF	TGTGCCAGTAGCGGAGGGACGCCGTATGAAGCTTTCTTT
TRBV11-2	-	TRBJ2-7	TRBD2	CASSLRLAGGLEQYF	TGTGCCAGCAGCTTAAGACTAGCGGGGGGATTAGAGCAGTACTTC
TRBV2	-	TRBJ2-5	-	CASSETVPGGETQYF	TGTGCCAGCAGTGAGACGGTACCTGGGGGGGAGACCCAGTACTTC
TRBV18	-	TRBJ2-3	-	CASSPSQSAGDTQYF	TGTGCCAGCTCACCGAGCCAAAGCGCTGGAGATACGCAGTATTTT
TRBV15	-	TRBJ1-5	-	CATSRDSSNQPQHF	TGTGCCACCAGCAGGGACAGTAGCAATCAGCCCCAGCATTTT
TRBV2	-	TRBJ1-2	-	CASSWRGYGYTF	TGTGCCAGCAGTTGGCGGGGGTATGGCTACACCTTC
TRBV19	-	TRBJ1-6	-	CASSPGSNNSPLHF	TGTGCCAGTAGTCCAGGAAGTAATAATTCACCCCTCCACTTT
TRBV6-4	-	TRBJ2-1	-	CASSGAGSNEQFF	TGTGCCAGCAGTGGTGCAGGCTCCAATGAGCAGTTCTTC
TRBV28	-	TRBJ2-2	-	CASSLWGQAAPGELFF	TGTGCCAGCAGTTTATGGGGTCAGGCCGCGCCCGGGGAGCTGTTTTTT
TRBV29-1	-	TRBJ1-1	-	CSVGAGRNTEAFF	TGCAGCGTTGGTGCGGGACGGAACACTGAAGCTTTCTTT
TRBV11-3	-	TRBJ2-7	TRBD2	CASSTRLGLAGSTGIEQYF	TGTGCCAGCAGCACACGTTTAGGACTAGCGGGATCCACGGGTATCGAGCAGTACTTC
TRBV2	-	TRBJ2-1	-	CAQGQSSYNEQFF	TGTGCCCAGGGGCAGAGCTCCTACAATGAGCAGTTCTTC
TRBV4-1	-	TRBJ2-2	TRBD1	CASSHPGQGTGELFF	TGCGCCAGCAGCCACCCGGGACAGGGAACCGGGGAGCTGTTTTTT
TRBV28	-	TRBJ2-7	-	CASSFRLEDWLERTSYEQYF	TGTGCCAGCAGTTTTCGATTGGAGGACTGGCTAGAAAGGACCTCCTACGAGCAGTACTTC
TRBV19	-	TRBJ2-2	-	CASRPTGNTGELFF	TGTGCCAGCCGACCGACAGGCAACACCGGGGAGCTGTTTTTT
TRBV7-8	-	TRBJ1-5	-	CASSLAWAGQTAHQPQHF	TGTGCCAGCAGCTTAGCATGGGCCGGACAAACGGCTCATCAGCCCCAGCATTTT
TRBV6-1	-	TRBJ1-2	-	CASRANRDYGYTF	TGTGCCAGCAGGGCTAACAGGGACTATGGCTACACCTTC
TRBV19	-	TRBJ2-4	-	CASSIDPRRGKNIQYF	TGTGCCAGTAGTATCGATCCCCGGAGGGGCAAAAACATTCAGTACTTC
TRBV7-9	-	TRBJ1-2	-	CASSLNTISVITNGYTF	TGTGCCAGCAGCTTAAACACTATAAGCGTGATAACTAATGGCTACACCTTC
TRBV5-1	few	TRBJ2-2	-	CASSIQGRDTGELFF	TGCGCCAGCAGCATACAGGGCCGGGACACCGGGGAGCTGTTTTTT
TRBV18	-	TRBJ2-3	TRBD1	CASSPPGQPGDTQYF	TGTGCCAGCTCACCACCGGGACAGCCAGGAGATACGCAGTATTTT
TRBV5-1	-	TRBJ2-2	TRBD2	CASSIGLAEAGELFF	TGCGCCAGCAGCATTGGACTAGCGGAGGCCGGGGAGCTGTTTTTT
TRBV28	-	TRBJ2-5	-	CASSSVSQETQYF	TGTGCCAGCAGTTCTGTCAGCCAAGAGACCCAGTACTTC
TRBV25-1	-	TRBJ1-1	-	CASSELSNLPEAFF	TGTGCCAGCAGTGAGCTATCCAATCTCCCCGAAGCTTTCTTT
TRBV19	-	TRBJ2-5	-	CASSIGVNWEETQYF	TGTGCCAGTAGTATAGGGGTCAACTGGGAGGAGACCCAGTACTTC
TRBV6-5	-	TRBJ1-1	-	CASSYSGGNTEAFF	TGTGCCAGCAGTTACTCAGGAGGAAACACTGAAGCTTTCTTT
TRBV18	-	TRBJ1-1	-	CASSRQSRMNTEAFF	TGTGCCAGCTCACGACAATCCAGAATGAACACTGAAGCTTTCTTT
TRBV6-5	-	TRBJ1-1	-	CASRGRGNTEAFF	TGTGCCAGCAGGGGCAGGGGTAACACTGAAGCTTTCTTT
TRBV19	-	TRBJ2-3	-	CASSILDTQYF	TGTGCCAGTAGTATACTGGATACGCAGTATTTT
TRBV5-1	-	TRBJ2-7	TRBD2	CASSPGTSGSNDEQYF	TGCGCCAGCAGCCCCGGGACTAGCGGGAGTAATGACGAGCAGTACTTC
TRBV10-1	-	TRBJ2-1	TRBD2	CASSYLAGGPNEQFF	TGCGCCAGCAGTTACCTAGCGGGAGGGCCCAATGAGCAGTTCTTC